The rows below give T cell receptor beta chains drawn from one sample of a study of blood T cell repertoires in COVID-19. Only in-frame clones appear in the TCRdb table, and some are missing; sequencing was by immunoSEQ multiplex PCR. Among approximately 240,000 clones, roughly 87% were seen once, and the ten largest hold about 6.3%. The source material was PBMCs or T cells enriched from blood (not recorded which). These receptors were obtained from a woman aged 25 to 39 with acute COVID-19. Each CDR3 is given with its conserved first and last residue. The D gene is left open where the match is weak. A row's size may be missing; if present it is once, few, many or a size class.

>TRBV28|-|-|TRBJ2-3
CASSEMPRDFSTDTQYF
TGTGCCAGCAGTGAGATGCCGCGGGATTTTAGCACAGATACGCAGTATTTT
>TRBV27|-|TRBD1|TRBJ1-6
CASRTQGLSSYNSPLHF
TGTGCCAGCAGAACACAGGGGCTAAGCTCCTATAATTCACCCCTCCACTTT
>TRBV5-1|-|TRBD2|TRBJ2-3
CASSLWTSGMTDTQYF
TGCGCCAGCAGCTTGTGGACTAGCGGGATGACAGATACGCAGTATTTT
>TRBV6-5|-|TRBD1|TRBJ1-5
CASSYGTGNNQPQHF
TGTGCCAGCAGTTACGGGACAGGGAACAATCAGCCCCAGCATTTT
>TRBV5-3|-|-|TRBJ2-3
CARSLPPSTDTQYF
TGTGCCAGAAGCTTGCCCCCTAGCACAGATACGCAGTATTTT
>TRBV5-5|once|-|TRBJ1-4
CASSFPGQEKLFF
TGTGCCAGCAGCTTCCCAGGACAGGAAAAACTGTTTTTT
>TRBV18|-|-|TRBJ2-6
CASSPNRLEAGANVLTF
TGTGCCAGCTCACCAAACAGGTTAGAGGCTGGGGCCAACGTCCTGACTTTC
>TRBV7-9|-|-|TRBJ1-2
CASTWRGSNYGYTF
TGTGCCAGCACTTGGCGAGGATCTAACTATGGCTACACCTTC
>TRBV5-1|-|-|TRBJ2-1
CASSLGAGSYNEQFF
TGCGCCAGCAGCTTGGGCGCGGGGAGCTACAATGAGCAGTTCTTC
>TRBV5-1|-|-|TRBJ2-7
CASSLGQFYEQYF
TGCGCCAGCAGCTTGGGGCAGTTCTACGAGCAGTACTTC
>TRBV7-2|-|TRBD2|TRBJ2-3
CASSLVGTSGTDTQYF
TGTGCCAGCAGCCTAGTCGGGACTAGCGGCACAGATACGCAGTATTTT
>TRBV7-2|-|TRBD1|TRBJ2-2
CASNGVGQTLGELFF
TGTGCCAGCAACGGAGTGGGACAGACGTTAGGGGAGCTGTTTTTT
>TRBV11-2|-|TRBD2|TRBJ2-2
CASSPLAAGTGELFF
TGTGCCAGCAGCCCACTAGCGGCGGGAACCGGGGAGCTGTTTTTT
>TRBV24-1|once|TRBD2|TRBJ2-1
CATSDRASGSGEQFF
TGTGCCACCAGTGATAGGGCTAGCGGGAGCGGTGAGCAGTTCTTC
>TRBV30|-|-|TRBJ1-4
CACGGMGEKLFF
TGTGCCTGTGGGGGGATGGGGGAAAAACTGTTTTTT
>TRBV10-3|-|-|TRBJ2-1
CAISGAAGDNEQFF
TGTGCCATCAGTGGAGCGGCAGGAGACAATGAGCAGTTCTTC
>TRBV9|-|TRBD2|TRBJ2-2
CASSVADFGGARTGELFF
TGTGCCAGCAGCGTAGCAGATTTCGGGGGGGCTAGGACCGGGGAGCTGTTTTTT
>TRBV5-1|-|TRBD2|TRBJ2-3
CASTKLGEPSGSNTDTQYF
TGCGCCAGCACCAAATTGGGGGAGCCTAGCGGTTCTAACACAGATACGCAGTATTTT
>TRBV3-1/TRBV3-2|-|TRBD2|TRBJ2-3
CASSLRTSGGPSTDTQYF
TGTGCCAGCAGCCTTAGGACTAGCGGGGGCCCTAGCACAGATACGCAGTATTTT
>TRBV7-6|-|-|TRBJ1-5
CASSLGPADNQPQHF
TGTGCCAGCAGCTTAGGACCGGCGGACAATCAGCCCCAGCATTTT
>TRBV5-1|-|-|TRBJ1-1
CASSLQGWNTEAFF
TGCGCCAGCAGCTTACAGGGATGGAACACTGAAGCTTTCTTT
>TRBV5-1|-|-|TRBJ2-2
CASSLSIKNTGELFF
TGCGCCAGCAGCTTGTCTATCAAGAACACCGGGGAGCTGTTTTTT
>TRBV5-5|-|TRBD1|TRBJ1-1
CASRVETGATEAFF
TGTGCCAGCAGAGTTGAGACAGGGGCCACTGAAGCTTTCTTT
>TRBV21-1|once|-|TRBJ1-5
CASSKGFQGYQPQHF
TGTGCCAGCAGCAAAGGATTCCAGGGCTATCAGCCCCAGCATTTT
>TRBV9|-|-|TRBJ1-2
CASSVSYLTGIYGYTF
TGTGCCAGCAGCGTAAGTTACCTAACAGGGATCTATGGCTACACCTTC
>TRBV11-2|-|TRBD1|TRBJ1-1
CASSSPSETGGAKAFF
TGTGCCAGCAGCTCCCCCTCCGAGACAGGGGGCGCAAAAGCTTTCTTT
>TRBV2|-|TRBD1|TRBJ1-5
CASSVDLGGGQPQHF
TGTGCCAGCAGCGTTGATTTAGGGGGCGGTCAGCCCCAGCATTTT
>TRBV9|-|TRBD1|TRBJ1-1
CASSVSQQGGGTEAFF
TGTGCCAGCAGCGTAAGCCAACAGGGGGGTGGAACTGAAGCTTTCTTT
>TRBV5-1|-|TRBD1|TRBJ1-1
CASSSQGLDTEAFF
TGCGCCAGCAGCTCACAGGGGTTGGACACTGAAGCTTTCTTT
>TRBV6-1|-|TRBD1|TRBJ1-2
CASSDDRGFHGYTF
TGTGCCAGCAGTGACGACAGGGGGTTCCATGGCTACACCTTC
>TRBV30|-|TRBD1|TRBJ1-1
CAWSDRGNTEAFF
TGTGCCTGGAGTGACAGGGGGAACACTGAAGCTTTCTTT
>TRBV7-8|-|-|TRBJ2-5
CASSQQGRAPVGKTQYF
TGTGCCAGCAGCCAACAGGGTAGAGCCCCGGTTGGGAAGACCCAGTACTTC
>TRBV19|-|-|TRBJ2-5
CASSIVGWGGIETQYF
TGTGCCAGTAGTATAGTTGGCTGGGGGGGCATTGAGACCCAGTACTTC
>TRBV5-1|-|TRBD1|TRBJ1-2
CATRTGLTNSYGYTF
TGCGCCACCCGGACAGGCCTTACCAACTCCTATGGCTACACCTTC
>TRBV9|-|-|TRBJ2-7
CASSRTDTLSYEQYF
TGTGCCAGCAGCCGAACGGACACCCTCTCCTACGAGCAGTACTTC
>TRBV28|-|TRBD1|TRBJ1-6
CASSVGDRSNSPLHF
TGTGCCAGCAGTGTAGGGGACAGGAGTAATTCACCCCTCCACTTT
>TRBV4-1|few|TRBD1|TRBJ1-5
CASSLGAGQGSQPQHF
TGCGCCAGCAGCCTAGGTGCGGGACAGGGATCCCAGCCCCAGCATTTT
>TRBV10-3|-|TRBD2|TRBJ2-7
CAISERKAGGAYEQYF
TGTGCCATCAGTGAGAGGAAAGCGGGGGGGGCATACGAGCAGTACTTC
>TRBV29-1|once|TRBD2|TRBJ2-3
CSVGLSGGAQRTQYF
TGCAGCGTTGGATTGAGCGGGGGGGCTCAGAGGACGCAGTATTTT
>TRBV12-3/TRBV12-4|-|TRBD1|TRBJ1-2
CASSPGTGGYTF
TGTGCCAGCAGTCCTGGGACAGGTGGCTACACCTTC
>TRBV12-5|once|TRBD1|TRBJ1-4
CASGLVRSGQGADLNEKLFF
TGTGCTAGTGGTTTGGTACGATCGGGACAGGGAGCCGACCTGAATGAAAAACTGTTTTTT
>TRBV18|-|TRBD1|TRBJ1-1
CASSQNDRVSTEAFF
TGTGCCAGCTCCCAAAATGACAGGGTTAGCACTGAAGCTTTCTTT
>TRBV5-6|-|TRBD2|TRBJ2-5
CASSFSGRPEETQYF
TGTGCCAGCAGCTTCTCCGGGAGGCCTGAAGAGACCCAGTACTTC
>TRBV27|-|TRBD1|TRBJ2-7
CASSPRFDRDYEQYF
TGTGCCAGCAGTCCCCGTTTCGACAGGGACTACGAGCAGTACTTC
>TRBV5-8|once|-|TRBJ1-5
CASSVGQGRPPQHF
TGTGCCAGCAGTGTGGGACAAGGGCGTCCTCCCCAGCATTTT